The clone carrying this TCR beta chain was observed a few times. Its antigen is unidentified. Germline values: CDR1 SGHAT, CDR2 FQNNGV. The CDR3 sequence is 15 residues long. V lost 5 bases and J 0 bases, leaving 11 bases between the germline ends. Unique molecular identifiers were used in preparing the TCRbeta library. TCRdb re-called the PCR reads through MiXCR, storing one row per CDR3 protein. The sample lists roughly 500,000 distinct CDR3 sequences, approximately 10% occurring once. The data belong to a study of T-cell reconstitution after alpha-beta-depleted transplantation in children. General study results and limits: Two months or so post-transplant, alpha-beta T cells reportedly derived from several hundred expanded graft clones. There were some patients whose high TCRbeta diversity at day 60 came from surviving recipient T cells and thymic progenitors. T-cell counts and diversity were attributed mostly to newly produced T cells one year after transplant.

V gene TRBV11-2 combines with J gene TRBJ2-1; D uncertain. The specimen comprised PBMCs, sampled before TCRalphabeta/CD19-depleted stem cell transplant. The sequence came from a child aged 2 to 10 with inherited bone marrow failure, due to receive a stem cell transplant. The CDR3 loop is CASSPVVGSYNEQFF. For the CDR3, the DNA is TGTGCCAGCAGCCCGGTAGTCGGCTCCTACAATGAGCAGTTCTTC.